These 18 T cell receptor beta chains came from one sample sequenced in a study of CXCR3-negative and CXCR3-positive naive CD8 T cells (dated by TCRdb to between 2018 and 2020). Findings and caveats that apply to the study as a whole: TRB CDR3s from CXCR3-positive naive cells showed higher hydrophobicity (lower Kidera factor 4), lower energy, and higher strength and volume indices than CXCR3-negative naive cells.

The sequencer was a NextSeq 550. The Human TCR Profiling Kit (MiLaboratory) was used to make UMI-labeled 5' RACE TRB cDNA libraries. Following TCRdb reprocessing, every CDR3 protein sequence forms one entry, and DNA is not provided. This specimen's table enumerates some 53,000 distinct CDR3 sequences. The ten largest clones add up to about 0.61% of the sample. What these receptors recognize is not known. Sequenced: naive CXCR3+ CD8+ T cells from blood. The cell subset or site label, read with the paper, signifies: CD45RO-CCR7+CD27+CD95- naive CD8+ T cells expressing CXCR3 (TNR3+). These receptor sequences come from a human donor in good health. Some clones in this sample may be carry-over from other donors' samples.

The V gene is TRBV29-1, the J gene TRBJ2-7; there is no DNA to check the TCRdb D call of TRBD1. The CDR3 extends over 12 amino acids. CDR1 is SQVTM and CDR2 is ANQGSEA in the germline V gene. CDR3 sequence reads: CSVEDRAAEQYF.

The chain has TRBV20-1 and TRBJ1-1. CDR1 is DFQATT and CDR2 is SNEGSKA in the germline V gene (reference sequence). The CDR3 is made up of 16 amino acids. The CDR3: CSARDQPRGLNTEAFF.

The chain has TRBV5-6 and TRBJ2-1; TCRdb selects TRBD1, and the lack of DNA leaves this call unchecked. This CDR3 is 17 amino acids long. Germline V CDR1 and CDR2: SGHDT, YYEEEE. The chain's CDR3 is CASSPFTSTGYYNEQFF.

This chain's CDR3 is CASSPNVAKNIQYF. The rearrangement links TRBV4-3 to TRBJ2-4. The V gene's germline CDR1 is LGHNA and CDR2 YSLEER. This CDR3 spans 14 amino acids.

This chain uses TRBV7-9 with TRBJ2-7; TCRdb reports TRBD1, a call that lacks DNA to check it against. Per germline, CDR1 SEHNR and CDR2 FQNEAQ (reference sequence). There are 13 residues in the CDR3. CDR3 amino acids: CASTDGAVHEQYF.

The V and J genes are TRBV19 and TRBJ2-1; lacking DNA, the TRBD2 call made by TCRdb goes unchecked. CDR3 length: 16 residues. Germline CDR1 reads LNHDA; CDR2 reads SQIVND (reference sequence). The CDR3 loop is CASRPSGLNSYNEQFF. Full variable domain (outside the CDR3, taken from reference TRBV19 and TRBJ2-1): DGGITQSPKYLFRKEGQNVTLSCEQNLNHDAMYWYRQDPGQGLRLIYYSQIVNDFQKGDIAEGYSVSREKKESFPLTVTSAQKNPTAFYLCASRPSGLNSYNEQFFGPGTRLTVL.

This chain uses TRBV29-1 with TRBJ2-1; TCRdb outputs TRBD1, but without DNA this stays unchecked. Germline CDR1 reads SQVTM; CDR2 reads ANQGSEA. The CDR3 consists of 12 residues. This chain's CDR3 is CSPRMGGHEQFF.

The chain couples TRBV6-2 or TRBV6-3 to TRBJ2-7. The CDR3 loop spans 14 amino acids. Per the germline V gene, CDR1 is MNHEY and CDR2 is SVGEGT. The CDR3 sequence: CASSLPGISYEQYF.

The chain combines TRBV28 with TRBJ1-4; TCRdb lists TRBD1, though no DNA is available to test this call. This CDR3 has 14 amino acids. CDR1 is MDHEN, CDR2 SYDVKM, per germline. CDR3 in amino acids: CASSPDRGFEKLFF. Complete variable domain (other parts from reference TRBV28 and TRBJ1-4): DVKVTQSSRYLVKRTGEKVFLECVQDMDHENMFWYRQDPGLGLRLIYFSYDVKMKEKGDIPEGYSVSREKKERFSLILESASTNQTSMYLCASSPDRGFEKLFFGSGTQLSVL.

The chain employs TRBV7-9 and TRBJ1-1; the D call from TCRdb, TRBD1, cannot be confirmed without DNA. This CDR3 region has 15 residues. Germline V gives CDR1 SEHNR, CDR2 FQNEAQ (reference sequence). The CDR3 sequence: CASSLIATGVIEAFF.

This rearrangement joins TRBV12-3 or TRBV12-4 to TRBJ1-3. The CDR3 is 15 amino acids. The CDR3 loop is CASSLGWHSGNTIYF.

This rearrangement joins TRBV27 to TRBJ2-7. From germline, CDR1 is MNHEY and CDR2 SMNVEV (reference sequence). The CDR3 length is 14 residues. This chain's CDR3 is CASSSQEWGYEQYF.

V gene TRBV6-6 combines with J gene TRBJ1-5; TCRdb selects TRBD1, and the lack of DNA leaves this call unchecked. This CDR3 region has 16 residues. CDR1 is MNHNY and CDR2 is SVGAGI in the germline V gene (reference sequence). CDR3: CASSYPLQGGNQPQHF.

The gene calls are TRBV6-2 or TRBV6-3 and TRBJ1-1; no DNA is available, so the TRBD1 call from TCRdb remains unchecked. The CDR3 is 16 amino acids. Germline V lookup: CDR1 MNHEY, CDR2 SVGEGT. The CDR3 sequence is CASQPKGGPLNTEAFF.

The rearrangement joins TRBV19 to TRBJ1-1; the D gene TCRdb calls, TRBD1, cannot be checked with no DNA. Germline loops: CDR1 LNHDA, CDR2 SQIVND (reference sequence). This CDR3 contains 11 residues. Here the CDR3 reads CASKGDTEAFF.

The chain links TRBV12-3 or TRBV12-4 to TRBJ1-4; lacking DNA, the TRBD1 call made by TCRdb goes unchecked. The CDR3 contains 17 residues. CDR3 amino acids: CASAPRDRGFTNEKLFF.

The CDR3 region is CASSLLGTESSYEQYF. This chain uses TRBV6-5 with TRBJ2-7; as DNA is missing, the TRBD1 call by TCRdb cannot be tested. Germline lookup yields CDR1 MNHEY and CDR2 SVGAGI. The CDR3 consists of 16 residues.

This chain uses TRBV6-2 or TRBV6-3 with TRBJ2-5; TCRdb indicates TRBD2, and absent DNA this call remains unverified. This CDR3 contains 14 residues. CDR1 and CDR2 (germline): MNHEY, SVGEGT. CDR3 sequence reads: CASGAGGLQETQYF.